This T cell receptor beta chain stems from a study of T cells in Graves' hyperthyroidism and ophthalmopathy. Amplified TCR beta CDR3 regions derived from RNA transcripts. First-round RT-PCR of the TCR CDR3 relied on the HTBI primer set. TCRdb re-called the multiplex PCR reads through MiXCR, storing one row per CDR3 protein. This sample has some 360,000 distinct CDR3 sequences, with less than 20% found just once. The CDR3 runs 13 residues. In germline, CDR1 is SQVTM, CDR2 ANQGSEA. V trimming: 3 bases; J trimming: 9 bases; junction bases outside the gene matches: 3. The sequence was obtained from a woman aged 40 to 55 with Graves' ophthalmopathy. The sample consisted of blood. The chain combines TRBV29-1 with TRBJ2-2; 11 bases map to TRBD2. CDR3 nucleotide sequence: TGCAGCGTTGACGGACTAGCGGGCAGGGAGCTGTTTTTT. It yields the protein CSVDGLAGRELFF.